This T cell receptor beta chain is drawn from a study of shared clonotypes between healthy human individuals. Study context: Researchers assigned three CD4 naive, three CD4 memory, two CD8 naive and one CD8 memory plate to each donor. Study-wide findings and caveats: An expected dependence of interdonor clonotype sharing on sequencing depth was noted.

The assay was immunoSEQ multiplex PCR, and TCRdb's table has in-frame clones only and misses some. This sample has around 700,000 clones, with about three quarters found just once. In the case of this clone: As yet, its antigen is unknown.

The CDR3 loop spans 19 amino acids. V lost 5 bases and J lost 0; bases outside the gene matches: 16. Per the germline V gene, CDR1 is MDHEN and CDR2 is SYDVKM. The sequencing sample was made of memory CD4+ T cells sorted from blood. Subset noted: CD45RA-negative fraction. The chain carries TRBV28 and TRBJ2-3; 8 nucleotides align to TRBD1. This sequence originates from a woman aged 25-40 years in good health. The CDR3 loop is CASSGAGGIAEFSTDTQYF. The CDR3 DNA sequence: TGTGCCAGCAGTGGGGCAGGGGGCATAGCGGAATTTAGCACAGATACGCAGTATTTT.